A single sample gave rise to the 14 T cell receptor beta chains below, sequenced in a study of breast tumors, draining lymph nodes, adjacent tissues. TCRdb reanalysed the multiplex PCR reads using MiXCR and keeps one entry per CDR3 protein. The repertoire includes 20,000 or so distinct CDR3 sequences, about half of them detected once, and less than 9% sits in the top ten. Material: breast tumor tissue. The receptor source for this set is a female donor with breast cancer. Some clones in this sample may be carry-over from other donors' samples.

The chain uses TRBV25-1 and TRBJ1-1, with D maybe TRBD1 (6 bases). The CDR3 is made up of 14 amino acids. V gave up 1 base and J gave up 1 base, with 7 bases separating them. The germline V gene has CDR1 MGHDK and CDR2 SYGVNS. The CDR3 loop reads CASSEWGQNTEAFF. CDR3 in DNA: TGTGCCAGCAGTGAATGGGGGCAGAACACTGAAGCTTTCTTT.

Comments on this clonotype: A much larger clone lies one base from this, so it may be a read error. The chain is built from TRBV7-2 and TRBJ1-1; 7 bases are a match to TRBD1. Germline values: CDR1 SGHTA, CDR2 FQGNSA. V dropped 5 bases and J dropped 8; count of bases not matched to a gene: 8. The CDR3 has 13 amino acids. The CDR3 loop reads CASSLNRGFEAFF. As DNA, the CDR3 is TGTGCCAGCAGCCTGAACAGGGGTTTCGAAGCTTTCTTT.

This clonotype was seen many times. A read error is possible here, since a much larger clone lies one base away. The chain has TRBV6-5 and TRBJ2-7, with 12 bases matching TRBD2. The germline CDR1 and CDR2 sequences are MNHEY and SVGAGI. The V and J ends lost 5 bases and 4 bases, in that order; junction bases with no gene match: 3. The CDR3 runs to 14 residues. CDR3 coding DNA: TGTGCCAGCAGTCCTAGCGGGAGGGTTTACGAGCAGTACTTC. The encoded protein is CASSPSGRVYEQYF.

With respect to this clonotype: This may come from a read error, since a much larger clone is one base off. The CDR3 here is CASIQDSQYEQYF. In nucleotides, the CDR3 is TGTGCCAGCATCCAGGACAGCCAATATGAGCAGTACTTC. The chain combines TRBV6-1 with TRBJ2-7, with D possibly being TRBD1 (6 bases). The CDR3 contains 13 residues. Germline V CDR1 and CDR2: MNHNS, SASEGT. V was trimmed by 7 bases and J by 7 bases, leaving 17 bases between them.

This clonotype has at least ten counts. The J gene is TRBJ1-6, the V gene TRBV6-2 or TRBV6-3, with 10 bases fitting TRBD1. Unmatched junction bases numbered 11, after V lost 6 bases and J lost 9 bases. Germline V lookup: CDR1 MNHEY, CDR2 SVGEGT. This CDR3 has 16 residues. The CDR3 nucleotides read TGTGCCAGCAGCCACGACAGGGGGCGTATATTTTCACCCCTCCACTTT. Translating it yields CASSHDRGRIFSPLHF.

This clonotype was recorded at least ten times. This chain uses TRBV16 with TRBJ2-7; 7 positions agree with TRBD1. Germline-derived CDR1 and CDR2 are KGHSY and FQNENV. J lost 3 bases, V lost 2 bases, and 1 base had no gene match. The CDR3 extends over 13 amino acids. The CDR3 protein is CASSQRTGYEQYF. For the CDR3, the DNA is TGTGCCAGCAGCCAACGGACAGGCTACGAGCAGTACTTC. Based on the CDR3 plus reference TRBV16 and TRBJ2-7, the full variable domain is GEEVAQTPKHLVRGEGQKAKLYCAPIKGHSYVFWYQQVLKNEFKFLISFQNENVFDETGMPKERFSAKCLPNSPCSLEIQATKLEDSAVYFCASSQRTGYEQYFGPGTRLTVT.

This chain connects TRBV20-1 to TRBJ1-1; no clear D. CDR3 size: 14 residues. CDR1 DFQATT and CDR2 SNEGSKA come from the germline V gene (reference sequence). V lost 0 bases to trimming and J lost 1 base, with 9 bases between them. CDR3 amino acids: CSAREYRANTEAFF. As DNA, the CDR3 is TGCAGTGCTAGAGAGTACAGAGCGAACACTGAAGCTTTCTTT.

This clonotype occurred many times. The genes are TRBV14 and TRBJ2-1, with unresolved D. The V gene's germline CDR1 is SGHDN and CDR2 FVKESK. The CDR3 runs to 11 residues. Trimming pared 1 base from V and 15 bases from J, leaving 10 bases between. The CDR3 reads CASSQGPEWFF. In nucleotides, the CDR3 is TGTGCCAGCAGCCAAGGCCCCGAGTGGTTCTTC.

This clonotype appeared a few times. The V call is TRBV7-2, the J call TRBJ2-3; TRBD2 might be the D (6 bases). Germline V lookup: CDR1 SGHTA, CDR2 FQGNSA. The CDR3 covers 14 residues. V was clipped by 4 bases and J by 3 bases, with 11 bases between them. The CDR3 spells CASSSLGSTDTQYF. For the CDR3, the DNA is TGTGCCAGCAGCTCACTCGGGAGTACAGATACGCAGTATTTT.

This clonotype qualifies as medium-sized. V gene TRBV4-1 combines with J gene TRBJ2-5; 10 positions agree with TRBD2. The CDR3 covers 15 residues. V gave up 4 bases and J gave up 4 bases; unmatched junction bases: 6. The germline CDR1 and CDR2 sequences are MGHRA and YSYEKL. The chain's CDR3 is CASSPTRLAGETQYF. CDR3 sequence (DNA): TGCGCCAGCAGCCCCACACGACTAGCGGGAGAGACCCAGTACTTC.

The V call is TRBV7-9, the J call TRBJ1-4; D is unresolved. This CDR3 has 15 amino acids. Germline-derived CDR1 and CDR2 are SEHNR and FQNEAQ (reference sequence). V lost 1 base, J lost 8 bases, and 14 bases lay in between. The CDR3 sequence: CASSLEGRMMEKLFF. Written as DNA, the CDR3 is TGTGCCAGCAGCTTAGAGGGCAGGATGATGGAAAAACTGTTTTTT.

Turning to this clonotype: This may be a read error, as it is one base from a much larger clone. The CDR3 nucleotides are TGTGCCAGCAGTCCAACAGGGGGCTTGTTTCAGCCCCAGCATTTT. Amino acid sequence: CASSPTGGLFQPQHF. The J gene is TRBJ1-5, the V gene TRBV6-2 or TRBV6-3; TRBD1 matches at 9 bases. The V gene end was trimmed by 5 bases and the J gene end by 6 bases; junction bases not matched to a gene: 8. The CDR3 totals 15 residues. From germline, CDR1 is MNHEY and CDR2 SVGEGT.

This clonotype has ten or more counts. The J gene is TRBJ2-5, the V gene TRBV5-6; possible D gene TRBD2, 6 bases. Trimming took 4 bases from V and 12 from J, leaving 19 bases between them. Germline CDR1 SGHDT, CDR2 YYEEEE. This CDR3 region has 13 residues. The CDR3 reads CASSPSEPGLKYF. CDR3 DNA sequence: TGTGCCAGCAGCCCCAGTGAACCGGGACTGAAGTACTTC.

This chain connects TRBV20-1 to TRBJ2-1; 14 nucleotides match TRBD2. CDR1 and CDR2 (germline): DFQATT, SNEGSKA (reference sequence). The CDR3 is 14 amino acids. The trim removed 4 bases at V and 7 bases at J, leaving 3 bases unmatched. The CDR3 DNA is TGCAGTGCTATGTGGACTAGCGGGAGGAATGAGCAGTTCTTC. It is translated as CSAMWTSGRNEQFF.